The TCR beta chain under discussion was sequenced for a study of T cell responses to AZD1222 COVID-19 vaccine. Findings and caveats of the study: Sampling that yielded the repertoires occurred only after the peak T cell response. Of spike-specific TCRs, nearly half reportedly target regions left unmutated in variants. Recipients of AZD1222 seropositive at baseline numbered only 5 to 7.

Sequencing was performed with immunoSEQ multiplex PCR; in TCRdb, only in-frame clones are kept and a portion is missing. The table includes under 200,000 clones, 85% to 90% detected once. This clone was picked up a small number of times. Antigen: not known. Pooling was applied to second doses at about 4 or about 12 weeks. The CDR3 loop spans 15 amino acids. Germline CDR1 is SEHNR and CDR2 is FQNEAQ (reference sequence). V lost 5 bases and J lost 3, with 16 bases in between. The sequencing used peripheral blood, collected 28 days after the second AZD1222 dose. The chain uses TRBV7-9 and TRBJ1-1; a possible D gene is TRBD1 (6 bases). This TCR was sampled from an adult who received the AZD1222 COVID-19 vaccine. CDR3 residues: CASSASQGIDTEAFF. For the CDR3, the DNA is TGTGCCAGCAGCGCATCACAGGGAATCGACACTGAAGCTTTCTTT.